The next 23 T cell receptor beta chains were all read from a single sample in a study of CD8 T cells in ankylosing spondylitis. Study-wide findings and caveats: Seemingly distinctive of ankylosing spondylitis blood was a TCR beta motif formed by eight highly homologous variants.

TCRdb re-called the 5' RACE reads through MiXCR, storing one row per CDR3 protein. The repertoire has some 700,000 distinct CDR3 sequences, under 20% of them found once; the top ten carry roughly a fifth. No antigen is known for these receptors. The sample was blood, either unsorted or a sorted T cell fraction (not recorded which). These receptors originate from a male donor with ankylosing spondylitis.

This rearrangement joins TRBV2 to TRBJ2-1; weak D call: TRBD1 (7 bases). The CDR3 runs 14 residues. CDR1 and CDR2 (germline): SNHLY, FYNNEI. V was cut by 6 bases and J by 7 bases, with 16 bases left in between. CDR3 sequence: CASSRGVAGNEQFF. DNA for the CDR3: TGTGCCAGCAGCAGGGGGGTCGCCGGGAATGAGCAGTTCTTC.

The genes are TRBV5-1 and TRBJ2-7; no definite D call. Germline CDR1 is SGHRS and CDR2 is YFSETQ. The CDR3 runs 15 residues. Between the trimmed V and J ends, which lost 7 bases and 0 bases, there was a span of 17 bases. The CDR3 spells CASLDVIYNSYEQYF. The CDR3 DNA follows: TGCGCCAGCTTGGATGTTATATACAACTCCTACGAGCAGTACTTC.

The V and J genes are TRBV12-3 or TRBV12-4 and TRBJ1-3; D is ambiguous. This CDR3 is built from 16 residues. V gave up 8 bases and J gave up 0 bases, with 17 bases separating them. The CDR3 region is CASPREQPSSGNTIYF. The CDR3 bases are TGTGCCAGCCCCCGGGAACAGCCCAGCTCTGGAAACACCATATATTTT.

This clonotype was seen a few times. The V call is TRBV6-5, the J call TRBJ2-7; D not resolved. The length of the CDR3 is 14 residues. Trimming took 0 bases from V and 3 from J, leaving 9 bases between them. From germline, CDR1 is MNHEY and CDR2 SVGAGI. DNA of the CDR3: TGTGCCAGCAGTTACTCCAAGGAGAGCTACGAGCAGTACTTC. This sequence encodes CASSYSKESYEQYF.

The CDR3: CASSQDKPTGSSGNTIYF. For the CDR3, the DNA is TGTGCCAGCAGCCAAGACAAACCTACCGGGTCCTCTGGAAACACCATATATTTT. This rearrangement joins TRBV4-2 to TRBJ1-3; no reliable D call. Germline CDR1 and CDR2: LGHNA and YNFKEQ. This CDR3 has 18 amino acids. V was shortened by 0 bases and J by 0 bases, with 15 bases between the two germline ends.

The chain recombines TRBV12-3 or TRBV12-4 with TRBJ2-2; 7 positions match TRBD2. The V and J ends lost 1 base and 2 bases, in that order; junction bases with no gene match: 7. CDR3 length equals 17 residues. DNA for the CDR3: TGTGCCAGCAGTTTAGAAGCGCTAGCGGAAAACACCGGGGAGCTGTTTTTT. Protein product: CASSLEALAENTGELFF.

V is TRBV20-1 and J is TRBJ2-7, with TRBD2 matching over 12 bases. After removal of 0 bases from V and 6 bases from J, the junction contained 9 bases not matched to a gene. The CDR3 sequence is 16 residues long. Germline assignment: CDR1 DFQATT and CDR2 SNEGSKA (reference sequence). The CDR3 here is CSARDWRLAGDSEQYF. The DNA for the CDR3 is TGCAGTGCTAGAGATTGGAGACTAGCGGGGGATAGCGAGCAGTACTTC.

The table lists this clonotype with a few counts. The chain has TRBV6-5 and TRBJ2-7, with 8 bases aligning to TRBD1. Germline V gene lookup returns CDR1 MNHEY and CDR2 SVGAGI. With V trimmed by 4 bases and J by 3 bases, 8 bases remained unmatched. The CDR3 runs to 15 residues. The CDR3 sequence: CASSLYQGASYEQYF. In nucleotides, the CDR3 is TGTGCCAGCAGTTTATATCAGGGGGCTAGCTACGAGCAGTACTTC.

The chain couples TRBV19 to TRBJ1-1; possibly TRBD1 for D (6 bases). CDR1 and CDR2 (germline): LNHDA, SQIVND (reference sequence). Trimming removed 6 bases at V and 5 bases at J, with 16 bases between. This CDR3 contains 14 residues. The chain's CDR3 is CASRHSGARTEAFF. The CDR3 DNA reads as TGTGCCAGTAGGCATTCAGGGGCGCGAACTGAAGCTTTCTTT. Based on the CDR3 plus reference TRBV19 and TRBJ1-1, the full variable domain is DGGITQSPKYLFRKEGQNVTLSCEQNLNHDAMYWYRQDPGQGLRLIYYSQIVNDFQKGDIAEGYSVSREKKESFPLTVTSAQKNPTAFYLCASRHSGARTEAFFGQGTRLTVV.

This clonotype has a handful of counts. CDR3 in amino acids: CASRPGTLNTGELFF. CDR3 sequence (DNA): TGTGCCAGCCGGCCCGGGACGCTGAACACCGGGGAGCTGTTTTTT. The chain combines TRBV6-1 with TRBJ2-2; D tentatively reads TRBD1 or TRBD2 (5 bases each). Trimming took off 8 bases at V and 1 base at J, with 14 bases between the two ends. Germline V lookup: CDR1 MNHNS, CDR2 SASEGT. This CDR3 is 15 amino acids long.

The rearrangement uses TRBV5-1 and TRBJ2-7; the D gene is possibly TRBD1 (6 bases). Germline loops: CDR1 SGHRS, CDR2 YFSETQ. This CDR3 has 17 amino acids. V lost 0 bases and J 1 base, leaving 17 bases between the germline ends. The CDR3 nucleotides are TGCGCCAGCAGCTTGGCTCGTGGGGGCACCCTATCCTACGAGCAGTACTTC. This gives the protein CASSLARGGTLSYEQYF.

The J gene is TRBJ1-5, the V gene TRBV4-1; maybe TRBD1 (5 bases). Germline V gene lookup returns CDR1 MGHRA and CDR2 YSYEKL. The CDR3 totals 16 residues. V was clipped by 0 bases and J by 0 bases, with 9 bases between them. The CDR3, as DNA: TGCGCCAGCAGCCAAGAATCGGGGGATAGCAATCAGCCCCAGCATTTT. Its translation is CASSQESGDSNQPQHF.

The chain couples TRBV4-3 to TRBJ2-7; D is perhaps TRBD1 or TRBD2 (5 bases each). The germline V and J ends were trimmed by 0 bases and 2 bases, with 17 bases remaining between them. The CDR3 spans 17 residues. Germline V lookup: CDR1 LGHNA, CDR2 YSLEER. The CDR3 sequence: CASSQEVWDQGPYEQYF. For the CDR3, the DNA is TGCGCCAGCAGCCAAGAAGTTTGGGACCAGGGACCCTACGAGCAGTACTTC.

The CDR3 spells CASSILAVSSYNEQFF. Here the CDR3 DNA reads TGCGCCAGCAGCATATTAGCGGTTAGCTCCTACAATGAGCAGTTCTTC. The genes are TRBV5-1 and TRBJ2-1, with D maybe TRBD2 (6 bases). Germline CDR1 reads SGHRS; CDR2 reads YFSETQ. The CDR3 spans 16 residues. The V and J ends lost 4 bases and 0 bases respectively, with 14 bases between them.

The V gene is TRBV5-1, the J gene TRBJ2-1; 12 bases are shared with TRBD2. Germline lookup yields CDR1 SGHRS and CDR2 YFSETQ. CDR3 length equals 16 residues. J gave up 7 bases and V 0 bases, and 5 bases lay outside the gene matches. CDR3 DNA: TGCGCCAGCAGCTTGGCCTCACTAGCGGGGGGTAATGAGCAGTTCTTC. This codes for CASSLASLAGGNEQFF. Drawing the rest from reference TRBV5-1 and TRBJ2-1, the complete variable domain is KAGVTQTPRYLIKTRGQQVTLSCSPISGHRSVSWYQQTPGQGLQFLFEYFSETQRNKGNFPGRFSGRQFSNSRSEMNVSTLELGDSALYLCASSLASLAGGNEQFFGPGTRLTVL.

The V call is TRBV7-3, the J call TRBJ2-1; the D gene is possibly TRBD2 (5 bases). Looked up from germline, CDR1 is SGHTA and CDR2 is FQGTGA. V lost 1 base and J 6 bases, leaving 16 bases between the germline ends. CDR3 length: 16 amino acids. The CDR3 is CASSLKSGVDSNEQFF. The DNA for the CDR3 is TGTGCCAGCAGCTTAAAGTCCGGGGTCGATAGCAATGAGCAGTTCTTC.

A few counts support this clonotype. The chain carries TRBV20-1 and TRBJ2-2; D is uncertain. V was cut by 3 bases and J by 7 bases, with 12 bases left in between. This CDR3 is built from 13 residues. Germline CDR1 reads DFQATT; CDR2 reads SNEGSKA (reference sequence). CDR3 amino acids: CSASDLVGGELFF. DNA for the CDR3: TGCAGTGCTAGCGACCTCGTTGGCGGGGAGCTGTTTTTT.

This clonotype came up a few times. The gene calls are TRBV6-1 and TRBJ1-6, with D maybe TRBD1 (6 bases). The length of the CDR3 is 16 residues. Germline CDR1 is MNHNS and CDR2 is SASEGT. V dropped 3 bases and J dropped 7 bases, with 16 bases sitting between them. As DNA, the CDR3 is TGTGCCAGCAGTGACCTACAGGGTACCTTAAATTCACCCCTCCACTTT. Translation gives CASSDLQGTLNSPLHF.

The chain employs TRBV5-1 and TRBJ2-5; D remains unclear. CDR3 size: 14 residues. Germline CDR1 is SGHRS and CDR2 is YFSETQ. With 6 bases removed from V and 5 bases from J, the gap between germline ends came to 17 bases. CDR3 loop: CASTEQSPGETQYF. CDR3 bases: TGCGCCAGCACCGAACAGAGCCCCGGCGAGACCCAGTACTTC.

The rearrangement uses TRBV20-1 and TRBJ2-7, with 7 nucleotides matching TRBD1. The trim removed 0 bases at V and 3 bases at J, leaving 8 bases unmatched. The CDR3 length is 15 residues. CDR1 is DFQATT, CDR2 SNEGSKA, per germline (reference sequence). DNA of the CDR3: TGCAGTGCTAGAGATGCGACAGGGAATTTCTACGAGCAGTACTTC. Translating it yields CSARDATGNFYEQYF.

This clonotype was recorded at least ten times. The chain has TRBV29-1 and TRBJ2-7; 7 bases line up with TRBD2. This CDR3 is 12 amino acids long. Trimming cost V 4 bases and J 3 bases; bases outside gene matches: 3. CDR1 SQVTM and CDR2 ANQGSEA come from the germline V gene. The CDR3 spells CSVGSGNYEQYF. CDR3 nucleotide sequence: TGCAGCGTTGGCAGCGGGAACTACGAGCAGTACTTC.

The V call is TRBV3-1, the J call TRBJ1-2; TRBD1 matches 10 bases. The germline CDR1 and CDR2 sequences are LGHDT and YNNKEL (reference sequence). Losses at the gene ends were 4 bases for V and 6 bases for J; bases not matched to a gene: 5. The CDR3 loop spans 14 amino acids. For the CDR3, the DNA is TGTGCCAGCAGCCCGTCCGACAGGGGGCATGGCTACACCTTC. Translation: CASSPSDRGHGYTF.

This clonotype was seen a few times. The gene calls are TRBV6-5 and TRBJ1-1; D is unresolved. Germline V gene sequence: CDR1 MNHEY, CDR2 SVGAGI. This CDR3 comprises 15 residues. V gave up 4 bases and J gave up 1 base, with 13 bases separating them. The CDR3 loop is CASSWSYRQNTEAFF. In DNA, the CDR3 is TGTGCCAGCAGTTGGTCCTATCGACAGAACACTGAAGCTTTCTTT.